The table lists the clone carrying this T cell receptor (beta chain) with a few counts. Its antigen is still unknown. V shed 0 bases and J shed 3 bases, with 3 bases lying between them. Germline loops: CDR1 SGHRS, CDR2 YFSETQ. This CDR3 is 12 amino acids long. Time point described: cycle 4 day 1 (C4D1), after five to seven weeks of nivolumab. Brentuximab vedotin exposure varied, and every patient relapsed after autologous stem cell transplantation. The sample originates from a study of PD-1 blockade in classical Hodgkin lymphoma. Points from the study as a whole: Baseline diversity resembling that of newly diagnosed patients was seen in complete responders.

Here immunoSEQ multiplex PCR was the method, and the copy in TCRdb shows in-frame clones only, minus some. The sample includes 25,000 or so clones, over 75% of them seen just once. The clonotype was recovered from a human donor with classical Hodgkin lymphoma. Sample: peripheral blood mononuclear cells (PBMCs), taken before the fourth cycle of nivolumab. This chain uses TRBV5-1 with TRBJ1-1; D unclear. CDR3 coding DNA: TGCGCCAGCAGCTTGGAAGACACTGAAGCTTTCTTT. This encodes CASSLEDTEAFF.